The TCR beta chain described here comes from a study of cytomegalovirus exposure and HLA in healthy donors. Overall study results and limits: In a later analysis, specific HLA alleles were associated with over 15,000 TCR beta sequences at a 0.05 false discovery rate. One variant, a missense change in DCLRE1C, was linked in a later analysis to TCR beta V- and J-gene trimming. About 87% or about 30% of the time was how often most TCR beta V segments were productive, according to an earlier analysis.

Primers for the PCR totalled 60 Vbeta and 13 Jbeta. Clones were sequenced by immunoSEQ multiplex PCR, and TCRdb holds only the in-frame ones, with some missing. Its table records over 30,000 clones. In the case of this clone: What it binds is unknown.

At the time of sampling, donors were nominally healthy, though unrecorded immune exposures were likely. CDR1 KGHSH and CDR2 LQKENI come from the germline V gene. The CDR3 is 15 amino acids. V lost 3 bases and J lost 1; bases outside the gene matches: 4. This receptor was taken from a middle-aged man in good health and CMV-seronegative. The J gene is TRBJ1-1, the V gene TRBV18; 8 bases fit TRBD1. Sequencing was performed on PBMCs. The CDR3 is CASSPQGAENTEAFF. CDR3 nucleotides: TGTGCCAGCTCACCGCAGGGGGCCGAGAACACTGAAGCTTTCTTT.